This TCR beta chain is from a study of spatial heterogeneity in lung cancer. Turning to the study itself: Sequences of the beta chain were consistently detected in greater numbers than alpha-chain sequences. Combinations of a unique TCR and a UMI were tallied in raw reads, and on average each appeared more than ten times.

This clonotype was counted at least ten times. The study tagged each TCR cDNA molecule with a unique molecular identifier. One entry per CDR3 protein, called by TCRdb with MiXCR from the 5' RACE reads. The data show 12,000 or so distinct CDR3 sequences, approximately 6% seen once. The V gene end was trimmed by 5 bases and the J gene end by 5 bases; junction bases not matched to a gene: 9. The CDR3 consists of 14 residues. Germline CDR1 SGHAT, CDR2 FQDESV (reference sequence). Time point in this sample: sample taken at primary tumor resection. Tumor, nontumor lung or frozen PBMC supplied whole RNA, sequenced without sorting. The donors, 70 to 80 patients with untreated early-stage non-small cell lung cancer, provided the samples.

The receptor comes from a male donor with early-stage non-small cell lung cancer. The J gene is TRBJ2-7, the V gene TRBV11-1; 7 bases fit TRBD1. This material consisted of normal lung tissue next to the tumor, taken at surgery. CDR3 DNA sequence: TGTGCCAGCAGCCCGGACAGGAGGATCGACGAGCAGTACTTC. Amino acid sequence: CASSPDRRIDEQYF.